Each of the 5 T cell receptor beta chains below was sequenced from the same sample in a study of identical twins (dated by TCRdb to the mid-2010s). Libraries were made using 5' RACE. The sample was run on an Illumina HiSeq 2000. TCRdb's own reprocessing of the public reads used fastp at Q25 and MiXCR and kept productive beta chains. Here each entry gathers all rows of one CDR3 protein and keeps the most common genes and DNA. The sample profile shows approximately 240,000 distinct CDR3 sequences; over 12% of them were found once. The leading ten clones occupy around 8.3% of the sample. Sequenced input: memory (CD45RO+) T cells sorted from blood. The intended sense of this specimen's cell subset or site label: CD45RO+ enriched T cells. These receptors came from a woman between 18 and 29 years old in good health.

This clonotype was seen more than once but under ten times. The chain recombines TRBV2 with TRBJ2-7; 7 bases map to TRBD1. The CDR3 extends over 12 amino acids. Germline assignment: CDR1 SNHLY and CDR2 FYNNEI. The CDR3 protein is CVATGVSYEQYF. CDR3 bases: TGTGTCGCCACAGGGGTGTCCTACGAGCAGTACTTC.

The CDR3 loop reads CSVDSTSGGMIDTQYF. CDR3 nucleotides: TGCAGCGTTGACTCGACTAGCGGGGGTATGATAGATACGCAGTATTTT. The V call is TRBV29-1, the J call TRBJ2-3, with 12 bases that match TRBD2. After removal of 3 bases from V and 5 bases from J, the junction contained 9 bases not matched to a gene. Germline-derived CDR1 and CDR2 are SQVTM and ANQGSEA. This CDR3 has 16 residues.

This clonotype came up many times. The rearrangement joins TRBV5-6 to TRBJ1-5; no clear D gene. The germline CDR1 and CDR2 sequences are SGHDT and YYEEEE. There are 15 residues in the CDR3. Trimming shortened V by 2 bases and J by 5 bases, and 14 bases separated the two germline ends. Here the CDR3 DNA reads TGTGCCAGCAGCTTAGGGTCGGTGAATCATCAGCCCCAGCATTTT. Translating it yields CASSLGSVNHQPQHF.

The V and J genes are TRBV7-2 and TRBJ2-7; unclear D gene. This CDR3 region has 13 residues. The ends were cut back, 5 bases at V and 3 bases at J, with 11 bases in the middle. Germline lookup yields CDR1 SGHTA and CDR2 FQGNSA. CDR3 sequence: CASSRTTFYEQYF. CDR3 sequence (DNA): TGTGCCAGCAGCCGCACAACTTTCTACGAGCAGTACTTC.

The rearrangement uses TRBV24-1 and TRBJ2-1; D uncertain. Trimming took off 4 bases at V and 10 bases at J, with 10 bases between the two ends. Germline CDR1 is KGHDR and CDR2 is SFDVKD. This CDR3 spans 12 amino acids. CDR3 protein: CATSDLGVEQFF. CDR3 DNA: TGTGCCACCAGTGACCTAGGAGTAGAGCAGTTCTTC.